This TCR beta chain was captured by sequencing in a study of blood T cell repertoires in COVID-19. Study details: Material from acute and convalescent COVID-19 was sourced from the United States, Italy and Spain. In each case, the material was cDNA or gDNA derived from T cells, B-cell-depleted T cells, or PBMCs.

V was trimmed by 5 bases and J by 6 bases, leaving 10 bases between them. The CDR3 consists of 12 residues. CDR1 is LNHNV, CDR2 YYDKDF, per germline (reference sequence). In the original analysis: The authors estimated nucleated cell counts from reference gene primer amplification. Libraries were prepared by immunoSEQ multiplex PCR; TCRdb keeps only in-frame clonotypes and omits some of them. D and trimming come from the DNA, and the V and J calls and clone size come from that table. Here the sample spans approximately 130,000 clones, 84% being singletons. The rearrangement uses TRBV15 and TRBJ1-2; D uncertain. Sequenced sample: peripheral blood. The TCR was taken from a human donor in a cohort sampled during active COVID-19. This CDR3 reads CATSGPFDGYTF. The CDR3 DNA follows: TGTGCCACCAGCGGGCCTTTTGATGGCTACACCTTC.